This T cell receptor (beta chain) came from a study of blood T cells in healthy people across ages. About the study: When template switching was applied, about one barcoded beta molecule was captured per two T cells.

Study-wide results and limits: Older individuals had lower TCR beta diversity per million T cells (the decline was roughly linear). Donor CMV infection status was unknown, possibly confounding age-related changes in expanded clonotypes.

Germline CDR1 is MNHEY and CDR2 is SMNVEV (reference sequence). The CDR3 is 14 amino acids. Turning to this clonotype: No antigen is known for it.

Alongside a J-beta primer mix, a sample-barcoded 5' primer served in a second PCR lasting about 7 to 12 cycles. TCRdb fed the 5' RACE reads into MiXCR, producing one record per CDR3 protein. This table has roughly 1.4 million distinct CDR3 sequences, approximately 60% appearing once. Researchers isolated at least 7 million PBMCs per sample. The chain recombines TRBV27 with TRBJ2-4; TRBD2 agrees at 10 bases. The J call may be incorrect, as the DNA end agrees better with TRBJ2-7. This TCR was recovered from a young man in good health. The sample was blood. In DNA form, the CDR3 reads TGTGCCAGCAGGGTGGGGCTAGCGGGAGACGAGCAGTACTTC. Amino acids: CASRVGLAGDEQYF.